This paragraph reports one T cell receptor (beta chain). Its specific antigen is unknown. A junction boundary mismatches the germline segment, possibly from a read error. Genomic DNA was used as template for profiling of TCR beta VDJ combinations and CDR3 sequences. An Illumina HiSeq 2000 was used for TCR repertoire sequencing. In the source study's methods: TRBV/TRBJ rearrangement plots, CDR3 size and DJ length profiles, and Simpson's diversity index were used to assess repertoires. Whichever DNA sequence was most abundant in the deep sequencing data was defined as the immunodominant clone. CDR3 amino acid sequences were checked for sharing across subjects and were also compared against the VDJdb database and published repertoires. TCRdb handled the public reads itself, with Q25 trimming in fastp and clone calling in MiXCR, and kept productive beta chains. Each CDR3 protein appears once, grouped with its most common genes and DNA. It is TCRdb's table, rather than the study itself, that gives the V and J calls and clone size. The sample contains some 180,000 distinct CDR3 sequences, 35% to 50% of them found a single time. Around 3% of the sample is held by the ten biggest clonotypes.

This sample is part of a study of CD8+CD57+ T cells in acquired aplastic anemia (dated by TCRdb to 2016 to 2018). Notes on the research overall: A mean of around 3.2 ug of DNA, ranging from roughly 0.19 to 27.4 ug, was extracted from sorted CD4+ and CD8+ cells. For healthy donor samples, the average read count was about 10.8 million for CD4+ cells and approximately 11 million for CD8+ cells.

The study deep-sequenced TCR repertoires of sorted CD4+ and CD8+ blood T cells from severe aplastic anemia patients and healthy subjects. Ficoll-Paque density gradient centrifugation was used to isolate peripheral blood mononuclear cells. Before DNA extraction, CD4+ and CD8+ T cells were sorted with FACS or magnetic beads. CDR1 and CDR2 were assigned from the germline V gene as KGHDR and SFDVKD. There are 15 amino acids in the CDR3, from cysteine to phenylalanine inclusive. The read is trimmed to its CDR3 DNA, 45 bases read in frame from base 1. Overall study outcomes, separate from this receptor: No significant difference in CD8+ Simpson's diversity was found between patients and healthy controls (P=0.060). About 30 CD8+ CDR3 sequences were found in both patients and controls but appeared to be highly expressed in patients and within the immunodominant clones of the patients.

The rearranged chain carries TRBV24-1 and TRBJ2-3; the D gene lacks a confident call. Sequencing was performed on sorted CD4+, CD8+, or CD8+CD57+ T cells (not recorded which) from PBMCs. The TCR originated in a human donor in good health. The CDR3 corresponds to CATSDLTVSTDTQCF. The DNA sequence follows: TGTGCCACCAGTGATTTGACAGTAAGCACAGATACGCAGTGTTTT.